Below are 5 T cell receptor beta chains sequenced from a single sample in a study of blood T cell repertoires in COVID-19. The assay was immunoSEQ multiplex PCR, and TCRdb's table has in-frame clones only and misses some. This sample yields hundreds of thousands of clones, of which approximately 91% are seen a single time; 7.8% belongs to the top ten. Sequenced: peripheral blood. The origin of the receptors is a woman aged 50 to 65 with COVID-19, enrolled during active disease.

The chain has TRBV5-4 and TRBJ2-3; 7 bases map to TRBD1. This CDR3 is 15 amino acids long. CDR1 SGHNT and CDR2 YYREEE come from the germline V gene (reference sequence). V shed 4 bases and J 1 base; nucleotides not matched to a gene: 6. CDR3 in amino acids: CASSEGAGGTDTQYF. The CDR3 DNA is TGTGCCAGCAGCGAGGGGGCAGGGGGCACAGATACGCAGTATTTT.

The rearrangement links TRBV4-2 to TRBJ2-7, with TRBD2 matching 11 bases. CDR1 LGHNA and CDR2 YNFKEQ come from the germline V gene. V lost 3 bases to trimming and J lost 7 bases; unmatched junction nucleotides: 11. The CDR3 is 16 residues long. CDR3 in DNA: TGTGCCAGCAGCCAGTATATCGGGACTAGCGGTCTGGAGCAGTACTTC. It specifies CASSQYIGTSGLEQYF.

V and J are TRBV3-1 (or the pseudogene TRBV3-2) and TRBJ1-6, with 7 nucleotides matching TRBD1. The CDR3 length is 17 residues. Germline V lookup: CDR1 LGHDT, CDR2 YNNKEL (reference sequence). After removal of 6 bases from V and 8 bases from J, the junction contained 16 bases not matched to a gene. The CDR3 DNA reads TGTGCCAGCAGTTCCTTGACAGGGTCTGGACGATATTCACCCCTCCACTTT. Translation gives CASSSLTGSGRYSPLHF.

The V and J genes are TRBV19 and TRBJ1-2; 9 bases match TRBD1. CDR1 and CDR2 (germline): LNHDA, SQIVND (reference sequence). The CDR3 length is 14 residues. The ends lost 5 bases at V and 8 bases at J; junction bases unmatched: 9. The CDR3 is CASSVPQGARGYTF. For the CDR3, the DNA is TGTGCCAGTAGTGTACCACAGGGGGCGCGCGGCTACACCTTC. Using reference TRBV19 and TRBJ1-2 for the parts outside the CDR3, the full variable domain is DGGITQSPKYLFRKEGQNVTLSCEQNLNHDAMYWYRQDPGQGLRLIYYSQIVNDFQKGDIAEGYSVSREKKESFPLTVTSAQKNPTAFYLCASSVPQGARGYTFGSGTRLTVV.

In regard to this clone: Other DNA sequences in the same sample also yield this CDR3. The rearrangement joins TRBV18 to TRBJ1-1, with unresolved D. In germline, CDR1 is KGHSH, CDR2 LQKENI. The CDR3 runs 12 residues. V dropped 6 bases and J dropped 1 base, with 6 bases sitting between them. CDR3 region: CASSLGNTEAFF. In nucleotides, the CDR3 is TGTGCCAGCTCGCTAGGGAACACTGAAGCTTTCTTT.